The entry below describes one T cell receptor (beta chain). What it binds is not known. The length of the CDR3 is 13 residues. Trimming removed 7 bases from V and 5 bases from J, with 14 bases in between. Germline lookup yields CDR1 LNHDA and CDR2 SQIVND (reference sequence). Profiled with immunoSEQ multiplex PCR; TCRdb holds only in-frame clones, not every one. The repertoire holds roughly 23,000 clones, with roughly 89% as singletons. The sample belongs to a study of T cell repertoires and Cas9 in healthy adults. On the study more broadly: Characterization of SpCas9-reactive CD4 and CD8 T cells covered multi-effector potency, cytotoxicity and lineage. Study-level findings and limits: SpCas9-reactive regulatory T cells reportedly mitigated SpCas9-reactive effector T cells in vitro.

Material: CD4+ effector T cells (CD127+, CD25-, CD137-, CD154-) from PBMCs; culture status not recorded. V and J are TRBV19 and TRBJ2-5; TRBD1 might be the D (5 bases). This TCR came from a human donor in good health. CDR3 loop: CASTKGFTETQYF. In DNA form, the CDR3 reads TGTGCCAGTACTAAGGGGTTCACGGAGACCCAGTACTTC.